The 24 T cell receptor beta chains listed next were all sequenced from one sample in a study of T-cell reconstitution after alpha-beta-depleted transplantation in children (dated by TCRdb to the mid-2010s). Library prep was done by PCR. Sequencing was carried out with an Illumina HiSeq 2500. To normalize quantification of the TCRbeta repertoire, the TCR libraries were built with molecular barcoding that relied on unique molecular identifiers. Using fastp trimming at Q25 and MiXCR clonotype assembly, TCRdb reanalyzed the public sequencing data and kept in-frame beta chains. Each CDR3 protein appears once, grouped with its most common genes and DNA. The sample yields over 550,000 distinct CDR3 sequences; about 10% were counted once. Together, the top ten hold roughly 4% of the sample. Specimen: PBMCs from the stem cell graft donor, collected from the stem cell graft. The receptors shown here come from a human donor who donated a stem cell graft to a child with acute myeloid leukemia.

This clonotype was seen a handful of times. The V gene is TRBV29-1, the J gene TRBJ1-2; D unclear. V lost 5 bases and J 4 bases, leaving 8 bases between the germline ends. This CDR3 has 11 residues. Looked up from germline, CDR1 is SQVTM and CDR2 is ANQGSEA. CDR3 sequence reads: CSVNAGYGYTF. The CDR3 DNA reads as TGCAGCGTTAACGCCGGCTATGGCTACACCTTC.

This chain's CDR3 is CASSLAHSAGGSYNEQFF. The CDR3 nucleotides are TGTGCCAGCAGCTTAGCGCACTCGGCGGGAGGATCCTACAATGAGCAGTTCTTC. The chain recombines TRBV11-1 with TRBJ2-1, with TRBD2 identical over 8 bases. The CDR3 has 18 amino acids. Germline V gives CDR1 SGHAT, CDR2 FQDESV (reference sequence). Trimming cost V 0 bases and J 1 base; bases outside gene matches: 8.

The genes are TRBV7-2 and TRBJ2-3; D not certain. In germline, CDR1 is SGHTA, CDR2 FQGNSA. CDR3 length equals 13 residues. Trimming left V 6 bases short and J 2 bases short, with 9 bases between. The CDR3 loop is CASSAKFTDTQYF. CDR3 DNA: TGTGCCAGCAGTGCTAAATTCACAGATACGCAGTATTTT.

The sample holds many counts of this clonotype. The gene calls are TRBV20-1 and TRBJ2-3; D ambiguous. Trimming pared 0 bases from V and 6 bases from J, leaving 7 bases between. Germline V CDR1 and CDR2: DFQATT, SNEGSKA (reference sequence). The CDR3 contains 12 residues. The CDR3 is CSARDHVDTQYF. The CDR3 region has the DNA TGCAGTGCTAGAGATCACGTCGATACGCAGTATTTT.

There are many counts of this clonotype. The chain combines TRBV20-1 with TRBJ2-3, with D unresolved. V shed 3 bases and J shed 3 bases, with 4 bases lying between them. Germline CDR1 reads DFQATT; CDR2 reads SNEGSKA (reference sequence). CDR3 length: 11 residues. The CDR3 DNA sequence: TGCAGTGCTAGGAAAACAGATACGCAGTATTTT. This gives the protein CSARKTDTQYF.

The chain has TRBV6-5 and TRBJ1-4; D is undetermined. The V gene lost 2 bases and the J gene lost 8 bases, with 12 bases spanning the gap. Looked up from germline, CDR1 is MNHEY and CDR2 is SVGAGI. There are 14 residues in the CDR3. The CDR3 coding sequence is TGTGCCAGCAGTTACATCCCCCTAAGGGAAAAACTGTTTTTT. It specifies CASSYIPLREKLFF.

The gene calls are TRBV11-2 and TRBJ2-7; 8 bases align to TRBD1. CDR3 length: 15 amino acids. Germline CDR1 reads SGHAT; CDR2 reads FQNNGV. With V trimmed by 3 bases and J by 4 bases, 8 bases remained unmatched. The CDR3: CASSFYGTGRYEQYF. DNA of the CDR3: TGTGCCAGCAGCTTCTATGGGACAGGACGTTACGAGCAGTACTTC.

The table lists this clonotype with a few counts. This sequence joins TRBV12-3 or TRBV12-4 and TRBJ2-5, with D maybe TRBD1 (7 bases). The germline V and J ends were trimmed by 2 bases and 5 bases, with 12 bases remaining between them. This CDR3 is 14 amino acids long. CDR3 DNA: TGTGCCAGCAGTTTATTCAGGGGGGAGGAGACCCAGTACTTC. Translating gives CASSLFRGEETQYF.

This clonotype was found a few times. The V call is TRBV4-2, the J call TRBJ2-3; 12 positions match TRBD1. The V segment lost 4 bases and the J segment 4 bases; nucleotides outside the gene matches: 9. Germline CDR1 reads LGHNA; CDR2 reads YNFKEQ. This CDR3 spans 17 amino acids. The CDR3 sequence is CASSPHLGTGGADTQYF. CDR3 bases: TGTGCCAGCAGCCCTCATCTCGGGACAGGGGGCGCAGATACGCAGTATTTT.

This clonotype was seen a handful of times. The chain is built from TRBV2 and TRBJ2-3; the D gene is possibly TRBD1 (6 bases). Germline assignment: CDR1 SNHLY and CDR2 FYNNEI. CDR3 size: 15 residues. Trimming shortened V by 6 bases and J by 2 bases, and 15 bases separated the two germline ends. The CDR3 here is CASSPEQGLTDTQYF. The DNA for the CDR3 is TGTGCCAGCAGCCCCGAACAGGGCCTCACAGATACGCAGTATTTT.

The rearrangement uses TRBV5-1 and TRBJ2-5; no clear D gene. V was shortened by 0 bases and J by 3 bases, with 12 bases between the two germline ends. This CDR3 is 15 amino acids long. Germline V lookup: CDR1 SGHRS, CDR2 YFSETQ. CDR3 residues: CASSLEGSPKETQYF. The CDR3 bases are TGCGCCAGCAGCTTGGAGGGCTCCCCTAAAGAGACCCAGTACTTC.

The rearrangement uses TRBV19 and TRBJ1-2, with 7 positions matching TRBD1. The V gene's germline CDR1 is LNHDA and CDR2 SQIVND (reference sequence). Germline trimming cut 1 base from V and 3 bases from J; bases unmatched to any gene: 14. The CDR3 spans 18 residues. The CDR3 sequence is CASSIGSWDSVQHYGYTF. CDR3 in DNA: TGTGCCAGTAGTATAGGGTCTTGGGACAGCGTTCAGCACTATGGCTACACCTTC.

The gene calls are TRBV30 and TRBJ1-4; possibly TRBD1 for D (6 bases). The CDR3 totals 14 residues. Germline V gene data show CDR1 as GTSNPN and CDR2 as SVGIG (reference sequence). V lost 4 bases and J lost 4, with 13 bases in between. This chain's CDR3 is CAWTAGGLNEKLFF. CDR3 nucleotides: TGTGCCTGGACTGCGGGGGGCCTTAATGAAAAACTGTTTTTT. Based on the CDR3 plus reference TRBV30 and TRBJ1-4, the full variable domain is SQTIHQWPATLVQPVGSPLSLECTVEGTSNPNLYWYRQAAGRGLQLLFYSVGIGQISSEVPQNLSASRPQDRQFILSSKKLLLSDSGFYLCAWTAGGLNEKLFFGSGTQLSVL.

This chain joins TRBV29-1 and TRBJ2-6; no clear D. The CDR3 consists of 13 residues. CDR1 and CDR2 from the germline V gene are SQVTM and ANQGSEA. Trimming cost V 7 bases and J 1 base, with 8 bases left between them. CDR3 sequence: CSASSSGANVLTF. The CDR3 bases are TGCAGCGCTTCATCTTCTGGGGCCAACGTCCTGACTTTC. Combining the CDR3 with reference TRBV29-1 and TRBJ2-6 gives the whole variable domain SAVISQKPSRDICQRGTSLTIQCQVDSQVTMMFWYRQQPGQSLTLIATANQGSEATYESGFVIDKFPISRPNLTFSTLTVSNMSPEDSSIYLCSASSSGANVLTFGAGSRLTVL.

In its sample, this clonotype was seen a few times. The V call is TRBV6-1, the J call TRBJ2-3, with D maybe TRBD2 (7 bases). This CDR3 has 13 residues. V lost 11 bases and J 4 bases, leaving 16 bases between the germline ends. CDR1 is MNHNS and CDR2 is SASEGT in the germline V gene. CDR3 nucleotide sequence: TGTGCCGGGGAGGGGGGGAGCGCAGATACGCAGTATTTT. Protein sequence: CAGEGGSADTQYF.

In its sample, this clonotype was seen many times. The chain links TRBV7-9 to TRBJ2-1; D perhaps matches TRBD1 (6 bases). The CDR3 totals 14 residues. Germline-derived CDR1 and CDR2 are SEHNR and FQNEAQ (reference sequence). Trimming cost V 5 bases and J 5 bases, with 13 bases left between them. The CDR3 DNA sequence: TGTGCCAGCAGCCGGCTACAGGGTCACAATGAGCAGTTCTTC. This sequence encodes CASSRLQGHNEQFF.

This clonotype has a handful of counts. The genes are TRBV15 and TRBJ1-5; 9 bases are a match to TRBD1. J gave up 5 bases and V 2 bases, and 4 bases lay outside the gene matches. The CDR3 covers 15 residues. Germline V gives CDR1 LNHNV, CDR2 YYDKDF (reference sequence). The DNA for the CDR3 is TGTGCCACCAGCAGAACAGGGGGCTCAGATCAGCCCCAGCATTTT. This translates into CATSRTGGSDQPQHF.

V gene TRBV29-1 combines with J gene TRBJ2-5; 9 bases agree with TRBD1. The CDR3 covers 15 residues. Unmatched junction bases numbered 8, after V lost 4 bases and J lost 2 bases. The germline V gene has CDR1 SQVTM and CDR2 ANQGSEA. CDR3 DNA sequence: TGCAGCGTTGTTGGGGGGACAGGGACGCAAGAGACCCAGTACTTC. This codes for CSVVGGTGTQETQYF.

The chain employs TRBV11-3 and TRBJ2-5, with a possible D match to TRBD1 (6 bases). Germline values: CDR1 SGHNT, CDR2 YENEEA. The ends were cut back, 0 bases at V and 1 base at J, with 12 bases in the middle. The CDR3 has 16 amino acids. In nucleotides, the CDR3 is TGTGCCAGCAGCTTAGAAGGAGGACAGTTCCAAGAGACCCAGTACTTC. Amino acid sequence: CASSLEGGQFQETQYF.

In its sample, this clonotype was seen a few times. This sequence joins TRBV5-1 and TRBJ2-7; D perhaps matches TRBD1 (5 bases). The ends were cut back, 1 base at V and 1 base at J, with 12 bases in the middle. This CDR3 has 15 residues. Germline V gene lookup returns CDR1 SGHRS and CDR2 YFSETQ. CDR3 sequence: CASSLIDSLSYEQYF. The CDR3 region has the DNA TGCGCCAGCAGCTTGATCGACAGCCTTTCCTACGAGCAGTACTTC.

This clonotype has more than one count but fewer than ten. The chain links TRBV11-3 to TRBJ2-2; D possibly corresponds to TRBD2 (6 bases). The CDR3 runs 16 residues. Looked up from germline, CDR1 is SGHNT and CDR2 is YENEEA. V was cut by 1 base and J by 1 base, with 10 bases left in between. CDR3 region: CASSLGGLENTGELFF. The CDR3, as DNA: TGTGCCAGCAGCTTAGGGGGACTCGAGAACACCGGGGAGCTGTTTTTT. The whole variable domain, remainder taken from reference TRBV11-3 and TRBJ2-2, is EAGVVQSPRYKIIEKKQPVAFWCNPISGHNTLYWYLQNLGQGPELLIRYENEEAVDDSQLPKDRFSAERLKGVDSTLKIQPAELGDSAVYLCASSLGGLENTGELFFGEGSRLTVL.

This clonotype came up many times. The rearrangement uses TRBV20-1 and TRBJ1-3, with D hard to call. The CDR3 is 13 amino acids. Trimming shortened V by 3 bases and J by 2 bases, and 8 bases separated the two germline ends. Germline-derived CDR1 and CDR2 are DFQATT and SNEGSKA (reference sequence). CDR3 in amino acids: CSASVTAGNTIYF. DNA for the CDR3: TGCAGTGCTAGCGTAACGGCTGGAAACACCATATATTTT.

This clonotype occurred a few times. This sequence joins TRBV7-2 and TRBJ1-2, with TRBD1 as a possible D gene (5 bases). This CDR3 is 13 amino acids long. Trimming stripped 3 bases from V and 7 bases from J, with 12 bases between. Germline CDR1 is SGHTA and CDR2 is FQGNSA. CDR3 region: CASSLKGQGGYTF. The CDR3 bases are TGTGCCAGCAGCTTGAAGGGGCAGGGTGGCTACACCTTC.

This clonotype was detected a few times. The V and J genes are TRBV15 and TRBJ2-5, with 7 nucleotides matching TRBD1. There are 15 residues in the CDR3. Trimming removed 2 bases from V and 4 bases from J; junction bases left unmatched: 7. From germline, CDR1 is LNHNV and CDR2 YYDKDF (reference sequence). The CDR3 DNA sequence: TGTGCCACCAGCAGACAGACAGGGTCGGCAGAGACCCAGTACTTC. This sequence encodes CATSRQTGSAETQYF.